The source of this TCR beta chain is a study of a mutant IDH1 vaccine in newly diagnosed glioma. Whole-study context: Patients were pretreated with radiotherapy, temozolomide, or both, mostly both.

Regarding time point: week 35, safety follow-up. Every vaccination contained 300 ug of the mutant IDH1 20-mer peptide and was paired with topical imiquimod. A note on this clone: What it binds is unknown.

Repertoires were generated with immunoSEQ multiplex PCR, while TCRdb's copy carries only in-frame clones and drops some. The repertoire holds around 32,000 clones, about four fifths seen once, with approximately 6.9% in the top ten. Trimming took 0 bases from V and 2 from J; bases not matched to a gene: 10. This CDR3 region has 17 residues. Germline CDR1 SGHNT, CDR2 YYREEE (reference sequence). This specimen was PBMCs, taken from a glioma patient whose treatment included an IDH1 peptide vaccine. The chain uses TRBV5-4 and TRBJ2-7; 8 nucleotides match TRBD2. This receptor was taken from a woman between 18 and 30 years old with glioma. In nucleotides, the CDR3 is TGTGCCAGCAGCTTGGCCGGTTCGAGCGGGAGAGCCTACGAGCAGTACTTC. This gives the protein CASSLAGSSGRAYEQYF.